The next 7 T cell receptor beta chains were all read from a single sample in a study of blood T cell repertoires in COVID-19. Sequenced by immunoSEQ multiplex PCR; TCRdb stores in-frame clones only, minus some. The sample comprises approximately 150,000 clones, roughly 84% of which are singletons, and roughly 1.2% rests with the top ten. The sequencing input was PBMCs or T cells enriched from blood (not recorded which). The receptor source for this set is a human donor with acute COVID-19. The donor label of this sample is uncertain.

J is TRBJ2-5 and V is TRBV7-9; TRBD1 matches at 7 bases. This CDR3 is built from 19 residues. Trimming cost V 2 bases and J 2 bases; bases outside gene matches: 17. Germline lookup yields CDR1 SEHNR and CDR2 FQNEAQ (reference sequence). The CDR3 DNA reads as TGTGCCAGCAGCTTATGGAGTAGCCGAGGGGTCAGGGGGCAAGAGACCCAGTACTTC. It encodes CASSLWSSRGVRGQETQYF.

This clone was observed once. The CDR3 here is CASSLAGRGSGNTIYF. CDR3 nucleotide sequence: TGTGCCAGCAGCTTGGCCGGCCGCGGCTCTGGAAACACCATATATTTT. The gene calls are TRBV5-4 and TRBJ1-3, with D unresolved. The CDR3 runs to 16 residues. Germline V gene data show CDR1 as SGHNT and CDR2 as YYREEE (reference sequence). V was shortened by 0 bases and J by 0 bases, with 10 bases between the two germline ends.

The V gene is TRBV19, the J gene TRBJ2-7, with unresolved D. CDR3 size: 14 residues. Germline loops: CDR1 LNHDA, CDR2 SQIVND (reference sequence). Trimming removed 5 bases from V and 0 bases from J, with 11 bases in between. The CDR3 region is CASSLYSNSYEQYF. The CDR3 nucleotides are TGTGCCAGTAGTCTTTACAGCAACTCCTACGAGCAGTACTTC.

The chain has TRBV18 and TRBJ1-3, with no clear D. The CDR3 is made up of 17 amino acids. Trimming removed 0 bases from V and 3 bases from J, with 15 bases in between. In germline, CDR1 is KGHSH, CDR2 LQKENI. In nucleotides, the CDR3 is TGTGCCAGCTCACCACCAAATCCCGGTATCGGTGGAAACACCATATATTTT. Translated: CASSPPNPGIGGNTIYF.

CDR3 loop: CASSVEDRSYGYTF. CDR3 DNA sequence: TGTGCCAGCAGCGTAGAGGACAGGTCCTATGGCTACACCTTC. The genes are TRBV9 and TRBJ1-2; 7 bases align to TRBD1. CDR1 is SGDLS and CDR2 is YYNGEE in the germline V gene. The V gene end was trimmed by 0 bases and the J gene end by 4 bases; junction bases not matched to a gene: 3. The CDR3 contains 14 residues.

The CDR3 is CARSLIRFGNQPQHF. CDR3 nucleotide sequence: TGTGCCAGAAGCTTAATCCGGTTTGGCAATCAGCCCCAGCATTTT. V and J are TRBV5-3 and TRBJ1-5; D unclear. Being an ORF, TRBV5-3 has a function that is uncertain. The V gene lost 2 bases and the J gene lost 2 bases, with 11 bases spanning the gap. This CDR3 contains 15 residues.

V gene TRBV3-1 (or the pseudogene TRBV3-2) combines with J gene TRBJ1-1; 8 bases map to TRBD1. With 4 bases clipped from V and 3 bases from J, the junction kept 10 bases outside the gene matches. The CDR3 is 16 residues long. Per germline, CDR1 LGHDT and CDR2 YNNKEL (reference sequence). CDR3 nucleotide sequence: TGTGCCAGCAGCCTAGAACAGGGGGTCCTTGACACTGAAGCTTTCTTT. Protein: CASSLEQGVLDTEAFF.